This passage covers 29 T cell receptor beta chains from one sample sequenced in a study of T cell responses to AZD1222 COVID-19 vaccine. Using immunoSEQ multiplex PCR, the repertoire was profiled, and TCRdb retains in-frame clones only, with some absent. The table lists roughly 130,000 clones, 70% to 90% of them singletons, with just over 5.5% in the top ten. Sequenced material: peripheral blood, taken on day 0 of AZD1222 vaccination. The receptors here all came from an adult in good health.

V is TRBV27 and J is TRBJ2-7, with TRBD2 as a possible D gene (6 bases). Germline CDR1 is MNHEY and CDR2 is SMNVEV (reference sequence). V gave up 4 bases and J gave up 2 bases, with 15 bases separating them. The length of the CDR3 is 15 residues. The CDR3 here is CASSSHTPGAYEQYF. CDR3 DNA: TGTGCCAGCAGTTCACACACCCCGGGGGCCTACGAGCAGTACTTC.

The chain joins TRBV9 to TRBJ2-2; 9 nucleotides align to TRBD1. This CDR3 has 15 residues. V shed 0 bases and J 11 bases; nucleotides not matched to a gene: 8. Per germline, CDR1 SGDLS and CDR2 YYNGEE. CDR3: CASSVVVGTGIELFF. In DNA form, the CDR3 reads TGTGCCAGCAGCGTAGTGGTGGGGACAGGGATCGAGCTGTTTTTT.

The J gene is TRBJ2-7, the V gene TRBV5-1, with 7 bases that match TRBD1. This CDR3 contains 22 residues. The germline gives CDR1 SGHRS, CDR2 YFSETQ. V shed 4 bases and J 4 bases; nucleotides not matched to a gene: 32. The CDR3 DNA sequence: TGCGCCAGCAGCAGGAAAATGAGGACAGGCAACAACGACCACGACCTAAGGTACGAGCAGTACTTC. Protein product: CASSRKMRTGNNDHDLRYEQYF.

This chain joins TRBV2 and TRBJ1-1; TRBD1 aligns across 8 bases. Germline CDR1 is SNHLY and CDR2 is FYNNEI. J was trimmed by 0 bases and V by 10 bases; bases with no gene match: 7. The CDR3 runs to 14 residues. The CDR3 region has the DNA TGTGCCACCACCAACAGGGGGATGAACACTGAAGCTTTCTTT. Its protein product is CATTNRGMNTEAFF.

The J gene is TRBJ2-1, the V gene TRBV9; 7 bases line up with TRBD2. The germline CDR1 and CDR2 sequences are SGDLS and YYNGEE. V lost 4 bases, J lost 8 bases, and 6 bases stayed unmatched. This CDR3 spans 13 amino acids. The CDR3 DNA sequence: TGTGCCAGCAGCCTCGGACTAGTCGATGAGCAGTTCTTC. This sequence encodes CASSLGLVDEQFF.

The chain couples TRBV7-6 to TRBJ2-2; the D gene is possibly TRBD1 (6 bases). Germline V lookup: CDR1 SGHVS, CDR2 FNYEAQ. Deletions cut 5 bases from V and 9 bases from J, with 22 bases between. CDR3 length: 16 amino acids. The CDR3 reads CASSPRDTLQRRELFF. The CDR3 region has the DNA TGTGCCAGCAGCCCCCGGGACACTCTGCAAAGGAGGGAGCTGTTTTTT.

The chain carries TRBV29-1 and TRBJ1-1, with D perhaps matching TRBD1 (6 bases). The V end lost 4 bases, the J end lost 6 bases, and 9 bases lay between the germline ends. In germline, CDR1 is SQVTM, CDR2 ANQGSEA. The CDR3 runs to 11 residues. CDR3 protein: CSVGAGAEAFF. DNA for the CDR3: TGCAGCGTTGGAGCAGGGGCTGAAGCTTTCTTT.

The chain uses TRBV3-1 (or the pseudogene TRBV3-2) and TRBJ2-3; 12 bases agree with TRBD2. The CDR3 has 18 amino acids. V was pared by 1 base and J by 3 bases, with 8 bases of the junction left unmatched. The germline CDR1 and CDR2 sequences are LGHDT and YNNKEL (reference sequence). This CDR3 reads CASSQGTSGTIGTDTQYF. The DNA of the CDR3 is TGTGCCAGCAGCCAAGGGACTAGCGGGACAATCGGGACAGATACGCAGTATTTT.

The V gene is TRBV10-3, the J gene TRBJ2-7; possible D gene TRBD1, 5 bases. Germline CDR1 is ENHRY and CDR2 is SYGVKD. The CDR3 covers 15 residues. V was shortened by 4 bases and J by 5 bases, with 18 bases between the two germline ends. In nucleotides, the CDR3 is TGTGCCATCAGTGGTCGGGCAGGGTCTAACCACGAGCAGTACTTC. Its protein product is CAISGRAGSNHEQYF.

J is TRBJ1-3 and V is TRBV11-2, with unresolved D. This CDR3 is built from 13 residues. In germline, CDR1 is SGHAT, CDR2 FQNNGV. Trimming took 7 bases from V and 4 from J, leaving 11 bases between them. The CDR3 sequence is CASTSTRGNTIYF. The CDR3, as DNA: TGTGCCAGCACCTCAACCAGGGGAAACACCATATATTTT.

The chain couples TRBV24-1 to TRBJ2-2; D is unclear. Germline assignment: CDR1 KGHDR and CDR2 SFDVKD. Trimming cost V 4 bases and J 4 bases, with 12 bases left between them. The CDR3 loop spans 15 amino acids. The CDR3 sequence is CATSDPSPGTGELFF. CDR3 DNA sequence: TGTGCCACCAGTGACCCAAGTCCAGGCACCGGGGAGCTGTTTTTT.

This chain joins TRBV28 and TRBJ1-2, with D maybe TRBD1 (5 bases). The CDR3 is 13 amino acids. The V gene lost 5 bases and the J gene lost 2 bases, with 9 bases spanning the gap. The germline gives CDR1 MDHEN, CDR2 SYDVKM. The CDR3 loop is CASSKRDNYGYTF. In DNA form, the CDR3 reads TGTGCCAGCAGTAAACGGGACAACTATGGCTACACCTTC.

In this sample, this clone turned up once. J is TRBJ1-4 and V is TRBV5-1; maybe TRBD1 (5 bases). The CDR3 is 14 amino acids. Trimming pared 7 bases from V and 7 bases from J, leaving 17 bases between. Germline CDR1 and CDR2: SGHRS and YFSETQ. The CDR3 nucleotides read TGCGCCAGCTCCGGGGGAGGCGTTGGTGAAAAACTGTTTTTT. It translates to CASSGGGVGEKLFF.

J is TRBJ2-3 and V is TRBV27; 10 positions match TRBD2. CDR3 length: 15 residues. After removal of 5 bases from V and 3 bases from J, the junction contained 5 bases not matched to a gene. Germline CDR1 and CDR2: MNHEY and SMNVEV (reference sequence). CDR3: CASSRSGRGTDTQYF. The CDR3 DNA reads TGTGCCAGCAGTAGGAGCGGGAGGGGGACAGATACGCAGTATTTT.

The rearrangement joins TRBV13 to TRBJ1-6; 8 nucleotides match TRBD1. The V segment lost 5 bases and the J segment 10 bases; nucleotides outside the gene matches: 13. Germline V gene sequence: CDR1 PRHDT, CDR2 FYEKMQ (reference sequence). CDR3 length: 16 amino acids. Here the CDR3 DNA reads TGTGCCAGCAGCCGACGGACAGGGCCAATCGGCTCACCCCTCCACTTT. It is translated as CASSRRTGPIGSPLHF.

The chain couples TRBV2 to TRBJ2-3; unclear D gene. Germline CDR1 SNHLY, CDR2 FYNNEI. Trimming took off 6 bases at V and 2 bases at J, with 12 bases between the two ends. This CDR3 region has 14 residues. This CDR3 reads CASRPIAPTDTQYF. CDR3 DNA: TGTGCCAGCAGGCCCATAGCCCCCACAGATACGCAGTATTTT. Drawing the rest from reference TRBV2 and TRBJ2-3, the complete variable domain is EPEVTQTPSHQVTQMGQEVILRCVPISNHLYFYWYRQILGQKVEFLVSFYNNEISEKSEIFDDQFSVERPDGSNFTLKIRSTKLEDSAMYFCASRPIAPTDTQYFGPGTRLTVL.

J is TRBJ2-2 and V is TRBV15; D is uncertain. Germline loops: CDR1 LNHNV, CDR2 YYDKDF (reference sequence). The CDR3 runs to 14 residues. Between the trimmed V and J ends, which lost 1 base and 5 bases, there was a span of 8 bases. This CDR3 is CATSRGSRTGELFF. The CDR3 DNA reads as TGTGCCACCAGCAGAGGCAGTCGTACCGGGGAGCTGTTTTTT.

This chain connects TRBV7-2 to TRBJ2-2; 12 nucleotides agree with TRBD2. The germline gives CDR1 SGHTA, CDR2 FQGNSA. The CDR3 is 17 amino acids. V gave up 2 bases and J gave up 4 bases; unmatched junction bases: 5. The DNA of the CDR3 is TGTGCCAGCAGCTTAAGCAGGACTAGCGGGGCCACCGGGGAGCTGTTTTTT. This gives the protein CASSLSRTSGATGELFF.

The V gene is TRBV7-2, the J gene TRBJ1-5; 7 bases are shared with TRBD1. V trimming: 1 base; J trimming: 1 base; junction bases outside the gene matches: 7. CDR1 SGHTA and CDR2 FQGNSA come from the germline V gene. CDR3 length equals 17 residues. The DNA of the CDR3 is TGTGCCAGCAGCTTAGAGGGGGCAGGGGGGAGCAATCAGCCCCAGCATTTT. Amino acids: CASSLEGAGGSNQPQHF.

The chain employs TRBV4-2 and TRBJ2-5; D possibly uses TRBD1 or TRBD2 (5 bases each). Germline CDR1 and CDR2: LGHNA and YNFKEQ. V was pared by 4 bases and J by 2 bases, with 17 bases between. This CDR3 spans 16 amino acids. The CDR3 protein is CASSLSEGTPQETQYF. DNA of the CDR3: TGTGCCAGCAGCCTATCGGAAGGGACCCCACAAGAGACCCAGTACTTC.

This chain joins TRBV30 and TRBJ1-1; D unresolved. The CDR3 extends over 13 amino acids. Germline CDR1 is GTSNPN and CDR2 is SVGIG (reference sequence). Trimming removed 2 bases at V and 5 bases at J, with 12 bases between. CDR3 DNA sequence: TGTGCCTGGAGTCTAGGGCCCTCGACTGAAGCTTTCTTT. It encodes CAWSLGPSTEAFF.

This chain joins TRBV5-6 and TRBJ2-1, with TRBD2 matching over 9 bases. The CDR3 totals 16 residues. Trimming cost V 2 bases and J 2 bases; bases outside gene matches: 5. Germline-derived CDR1 and CDR2 are SGHDT and YYEEEE. As DNA, the CDR3 is TGTGCCAGCAGCTTCTCCCTAGCGGGACCCTACAATGAGCAGTTCTTC. Translated, it gives CASSFSLAGPYNEQFF.

CDR3 in amino acids: CASSFTSIVSGNTIYF. The CDR3 DNA reads as TGCGCCAGCAGCTTCACTTCCATTGTCTCTGGAAACACCATATATTTT. V gene TRBV5-1 combines with J gene TRBJ1-3; no definite D call. Between the trimmed V and J ends, which lost 2 bases and 0 bases, there was a span of 12 bases. Germline CDR1 and CDR2: SGHRS and YFSETQ. The CDR3 is 16 amino acids.

The rearrangement joins TRBV6-2 or TRBV6-3 to TRBJ2-5; 7 bases are a match to TRBD2. The CDR3 length is 16 residues. Germline V gives CDR1 MNHEY, CDR2 SVGEGT. V lost 3 bases, J lost 4 bases, and 11 bases stayed unmatched. The CDR3 sequence: CASSYIIGGSGETQYF. CDR3 bases: TGTGCCAGCAGTTATATCATCGGCGGGAGTGGAGAGACCCAGTACTTC.

V usage is TRBV4-3 and J usage is TRBJ1-1; maybe TRBD1 (6 bases). The CDR3 loop spans 15 amino acids. The V and J ends lost 1 base and 1 base respectively, with 10 bases between them. The germline V gene encodes CDR1 LGHNA and CDR2 YSLEER. CDR3 in amino acids: CASSQGVDRNTEAFF. CDR3 bases: TGCGCCAGCAGCCAAGGTGTGGACAGGAACACTGAAGCTTTCTTT.

The gene calls are TRBV4-1 and TRBJ2-1, with TRBD2 matching over 14 bases. The CDR3 is 16 amino acids. The V gene's germline CDR1 is MGHRA and CDR2 YSYEKL. Trimming at V came to 3 bases and at J to 8 bases, leaving 6 bases not matched to a gene. The CDR3 sequence is CASSQMGTSGSDEQFF. In nucleotides, the CDR3 is TGCGCCAGCAGCCAGATGGGGACTAGCGGGAGTGATGAGCAGTTCTTC.

V and J are TRBV5-6 and TRBJ2-7; TRBD2 agrees at 10 bases. CDR1 and CDR2 (germline): SGHDT, YYEEEE. This CDR3 is built from 16 residues. V dropped 1 base and J dropped 1; count of bases not matched to a gene: 5. CDR3 sequence reads: CASSLLAGGFSYEQYF. CDR3 coding DNA: TGTGCCAGCAGCTTGTTAGCGGGAGGATTTTCCTACGAGCAGTACTTC.

The chain couples TRBV12-3 or TRBV12-4 to TRBJ1-2; no clear D gene. This CDR3 has 13 residues. The ends were cut back, 2 bases at V and 1 base at J, with 5 bases in the middle. Here the CDR3 reads CASSLLSNYGYTF. The CDR3 bases are TGTGCCAGCAGTTTACTAAGTAACTATGGCTACACCTTC.

This chain connects TRBV28 to TRBJ2-1; 8 positions match TRBD2. With 7 bases clipped from V and 7 bases from J, the junction kept 9 bases outside the gene matches. This CDR3 comprises 14 residues. Looked up from germline, CDR1 is MDHEN and CDR2 is SYDVKM. The CDR3 protein is CASTAGGPWNEQFF. CDR3 nucleotides: TGTGCCAGCACCGCGGGGGGCCCATGGAATGAGCAGTTCTTC.